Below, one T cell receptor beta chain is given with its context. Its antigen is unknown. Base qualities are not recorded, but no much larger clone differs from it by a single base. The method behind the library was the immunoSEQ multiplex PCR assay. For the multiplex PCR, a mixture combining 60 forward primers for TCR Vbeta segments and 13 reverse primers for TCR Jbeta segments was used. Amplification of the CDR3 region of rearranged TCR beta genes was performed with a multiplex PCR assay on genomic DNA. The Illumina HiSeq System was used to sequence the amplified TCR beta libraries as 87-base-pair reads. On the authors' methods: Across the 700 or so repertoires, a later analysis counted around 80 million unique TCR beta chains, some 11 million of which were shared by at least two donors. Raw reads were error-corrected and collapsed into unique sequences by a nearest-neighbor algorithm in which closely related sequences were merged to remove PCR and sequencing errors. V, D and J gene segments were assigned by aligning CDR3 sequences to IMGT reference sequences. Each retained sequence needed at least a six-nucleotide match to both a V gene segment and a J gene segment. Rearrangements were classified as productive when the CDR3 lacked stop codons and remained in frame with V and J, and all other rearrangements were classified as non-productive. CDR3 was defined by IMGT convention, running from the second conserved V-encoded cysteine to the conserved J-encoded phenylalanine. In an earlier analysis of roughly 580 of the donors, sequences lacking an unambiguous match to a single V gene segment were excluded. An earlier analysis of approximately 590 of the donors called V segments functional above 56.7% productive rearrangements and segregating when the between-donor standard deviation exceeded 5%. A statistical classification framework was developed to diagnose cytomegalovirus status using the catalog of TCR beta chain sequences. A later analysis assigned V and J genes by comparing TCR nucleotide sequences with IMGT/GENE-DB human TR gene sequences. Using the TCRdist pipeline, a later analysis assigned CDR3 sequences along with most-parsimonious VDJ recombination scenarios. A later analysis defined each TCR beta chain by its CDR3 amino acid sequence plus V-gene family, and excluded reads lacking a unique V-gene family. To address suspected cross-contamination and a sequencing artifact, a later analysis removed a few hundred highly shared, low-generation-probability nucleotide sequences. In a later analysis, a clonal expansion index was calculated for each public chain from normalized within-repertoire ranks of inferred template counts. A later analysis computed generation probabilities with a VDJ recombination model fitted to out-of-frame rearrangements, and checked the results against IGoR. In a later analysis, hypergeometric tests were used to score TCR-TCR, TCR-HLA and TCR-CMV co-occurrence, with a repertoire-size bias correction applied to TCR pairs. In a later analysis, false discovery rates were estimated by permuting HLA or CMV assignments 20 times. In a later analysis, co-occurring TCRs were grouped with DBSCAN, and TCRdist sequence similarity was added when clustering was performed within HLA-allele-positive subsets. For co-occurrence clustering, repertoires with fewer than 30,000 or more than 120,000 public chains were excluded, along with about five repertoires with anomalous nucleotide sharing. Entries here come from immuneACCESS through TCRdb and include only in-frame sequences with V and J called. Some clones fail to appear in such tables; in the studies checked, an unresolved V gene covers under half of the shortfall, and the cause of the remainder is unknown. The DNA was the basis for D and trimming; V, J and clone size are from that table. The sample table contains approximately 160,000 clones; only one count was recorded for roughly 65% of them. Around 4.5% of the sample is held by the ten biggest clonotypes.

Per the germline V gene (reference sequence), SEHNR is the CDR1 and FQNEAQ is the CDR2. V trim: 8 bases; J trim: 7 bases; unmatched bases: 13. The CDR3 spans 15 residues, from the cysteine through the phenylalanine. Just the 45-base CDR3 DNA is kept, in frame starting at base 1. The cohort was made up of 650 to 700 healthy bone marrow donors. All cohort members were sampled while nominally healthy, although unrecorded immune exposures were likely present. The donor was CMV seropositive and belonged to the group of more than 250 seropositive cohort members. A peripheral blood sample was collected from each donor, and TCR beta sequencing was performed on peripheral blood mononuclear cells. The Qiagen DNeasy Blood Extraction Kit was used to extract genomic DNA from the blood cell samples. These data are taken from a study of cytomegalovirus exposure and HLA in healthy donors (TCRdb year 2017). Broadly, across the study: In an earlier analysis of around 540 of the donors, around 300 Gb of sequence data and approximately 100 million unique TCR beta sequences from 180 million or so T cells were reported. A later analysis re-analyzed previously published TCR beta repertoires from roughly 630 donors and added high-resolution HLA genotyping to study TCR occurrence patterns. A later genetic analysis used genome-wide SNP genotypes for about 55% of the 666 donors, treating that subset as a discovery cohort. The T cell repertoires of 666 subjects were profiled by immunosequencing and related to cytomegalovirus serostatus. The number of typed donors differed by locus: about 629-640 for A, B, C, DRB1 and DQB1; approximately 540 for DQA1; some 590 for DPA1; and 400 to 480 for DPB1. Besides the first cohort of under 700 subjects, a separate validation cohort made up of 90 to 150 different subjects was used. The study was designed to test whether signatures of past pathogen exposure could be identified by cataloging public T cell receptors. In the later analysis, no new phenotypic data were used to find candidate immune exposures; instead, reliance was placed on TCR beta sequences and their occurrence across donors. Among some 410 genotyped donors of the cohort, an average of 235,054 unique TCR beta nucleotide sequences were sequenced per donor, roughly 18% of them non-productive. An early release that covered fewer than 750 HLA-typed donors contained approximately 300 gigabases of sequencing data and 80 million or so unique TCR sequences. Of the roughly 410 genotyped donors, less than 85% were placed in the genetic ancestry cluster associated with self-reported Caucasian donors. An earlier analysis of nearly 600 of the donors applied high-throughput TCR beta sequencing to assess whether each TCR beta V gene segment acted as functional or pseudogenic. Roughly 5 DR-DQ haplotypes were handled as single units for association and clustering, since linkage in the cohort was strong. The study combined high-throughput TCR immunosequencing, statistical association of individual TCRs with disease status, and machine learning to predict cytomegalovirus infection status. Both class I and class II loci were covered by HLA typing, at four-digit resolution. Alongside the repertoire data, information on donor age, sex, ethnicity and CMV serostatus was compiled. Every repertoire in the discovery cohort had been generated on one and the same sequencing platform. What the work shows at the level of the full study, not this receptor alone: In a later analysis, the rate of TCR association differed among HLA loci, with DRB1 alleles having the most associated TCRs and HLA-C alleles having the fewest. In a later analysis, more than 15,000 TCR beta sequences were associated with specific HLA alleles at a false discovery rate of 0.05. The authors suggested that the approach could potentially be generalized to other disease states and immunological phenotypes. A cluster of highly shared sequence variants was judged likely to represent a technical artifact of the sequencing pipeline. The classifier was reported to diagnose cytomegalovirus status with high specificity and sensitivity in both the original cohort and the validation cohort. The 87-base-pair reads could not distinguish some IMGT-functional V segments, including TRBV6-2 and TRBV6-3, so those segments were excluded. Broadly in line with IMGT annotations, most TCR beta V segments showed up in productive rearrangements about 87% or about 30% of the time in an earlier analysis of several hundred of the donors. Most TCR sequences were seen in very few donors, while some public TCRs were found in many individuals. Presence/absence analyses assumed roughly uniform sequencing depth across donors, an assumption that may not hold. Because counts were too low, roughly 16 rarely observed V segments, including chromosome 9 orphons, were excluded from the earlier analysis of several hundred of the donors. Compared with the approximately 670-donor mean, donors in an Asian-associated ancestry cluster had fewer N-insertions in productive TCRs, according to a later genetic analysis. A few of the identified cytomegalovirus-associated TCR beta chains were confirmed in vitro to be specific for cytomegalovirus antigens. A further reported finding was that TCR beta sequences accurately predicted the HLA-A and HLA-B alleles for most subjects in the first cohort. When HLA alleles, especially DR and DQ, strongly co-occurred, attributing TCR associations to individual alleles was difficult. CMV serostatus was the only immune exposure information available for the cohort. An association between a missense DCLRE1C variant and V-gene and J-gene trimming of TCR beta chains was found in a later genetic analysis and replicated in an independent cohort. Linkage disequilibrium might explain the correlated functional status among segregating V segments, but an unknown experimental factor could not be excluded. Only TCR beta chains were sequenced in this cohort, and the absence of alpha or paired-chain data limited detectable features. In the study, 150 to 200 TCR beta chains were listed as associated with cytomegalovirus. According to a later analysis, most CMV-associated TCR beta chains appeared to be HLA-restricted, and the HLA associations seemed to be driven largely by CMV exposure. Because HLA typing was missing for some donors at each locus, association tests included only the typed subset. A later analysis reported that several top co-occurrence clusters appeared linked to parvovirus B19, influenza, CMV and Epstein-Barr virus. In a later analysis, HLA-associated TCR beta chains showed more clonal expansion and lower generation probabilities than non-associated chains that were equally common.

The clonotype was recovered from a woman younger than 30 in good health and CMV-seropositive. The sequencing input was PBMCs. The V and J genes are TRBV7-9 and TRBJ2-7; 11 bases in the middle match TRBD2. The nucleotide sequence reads TGTGCCAGCGGCCATAGCGGGGGGGCCGTTGGAGAGCAGTACTTC. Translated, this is CASGHSGGAVGEQYF.